Below are 2 T cell receptor beta chains sequenced from a single sample in a study of radiotherapy plus CTLA-4 blockade in lung cancer. Clones were read by immunoSEQ multiplex PCR, and TCRdb kept only the in-frame ones, dropping some. In the table there are about 32,000 clones, roughly 70% of which are singletons. The sample was peripheral blood, taken from a patient treated with radiotherapy plus ipilimumab. The receptors shown here come from a human donor with non-small cell lung cancer who had stable disease on radiotherapy plus ipilimumab.

The gene calls are TRBV5-4 and TRBJ2-2; D is unclear. CDR3 size: 16 residues. CDR1 is SGHNT, CDR2 YYREEE, per germline (reference sequence). V lost 2 bases to trimming and J lost 6 bases, with 17 bases between them. CDR3 residues: CASSFLRARLSGELFF. CDR3 DNA sequence: TGTGCCAGCAGCTTCCTCCGGGCGAGGTTATCCGGGGAGCTGTTTTTT.

The chain joins TRBV5-4 to TRBJ2-5, with TRBD2 as a possible D gene (6 bases). CDR1 SGHNT and CDR2 YYREEE come from the germline V gene (reference sequence). With 3 bases removed from V and 2 bases from J, the gap between germline ends came to 14 bases. The CDR3 extends over 15 amino acids. CDR3 residues: CASSWRDLIQETQYF. The DNA of the CDR3 is TGTGCCAGCAGCTGGAGGGACCTTATACAAGAGACCCAGTACTTC.